The 17 T cell receptor beta chains given below trace back to one sample, sequenced in a study of glioma-infiltrating T cells. TCR alpha and beta CDR3 regions were amplified from RNA using iRepertoire nested multiplex PCR. TCRdb used MiXCR to reprocess the multiplex PCR reads, holding one entry per CDR3 protein. The repertoire holds 400,000 or so distinct CDR3 sequences, with roughly two fifths as singletons. The sample comprised glioma tissue, nonneoplastic brain tissue, or PBMCs (not recorded which). These receptors were collected from a human donor with low-grade glioma or glioblastoma, undergoing nonglioma brain surgery, or in good health (not recorded which).

This chain uses TRBV28 with TRBJ2-3; 11 bases are shared with TRBD2. The V segment lost 1 base and the J segment 1 base; nucleotides outside the gene matches: 4. Germline CDR1 and CDR2: MDHEN and SYDVKM. The CDR3 sequence is 17 residues long. CDR3 protein: CASSLLPSGRRTDTQYF. For the CDR3, the DNA is TGTGCCAGCAGTTTATTACCTAGCGGGAGGCGCACAGATACGCAGTATTTT. The full variable domain, with the rest looked up from reference TRBV28 and TRBJ2-3, is DVKVTQSSRYLVKRTGEKVFLECVQDMDHENMFWYRQDPGLGLRLIYFSYDVKMKEKGDIPEGYSVSREKKERFSLILESASTNQTSMYLCASSLLPSGRRTDTQYFGPGTRLTVL.

For this clonotype: Given a much more abundant clone one base away, this may be a read error. Because the CDR3 is missing its conserved closing phenylalanine or tryptophan, this is likely a read error. The rearrangement uses TRBV15 and TRBJ2-4, with a weak D call TRBD2 (6 bases). This CDR3 comprises 17 residues. V lost 3 bases, J lost 0 bases, and 15 bases lay in between. The germline V gene encodes CDR1 LNHNV and CDR2 YYDKDF (reference sequence). CDR3 bases: TGTGCCACCAGCAGCGGGACTGCACTCTTAGCCAAAAACATTCAGTACCTC. Its translation is CATSSGTALLAKNIQYL.

J is TRBJ1-5 and V is TRBV20-1; 8 nucleotides agree with TRBD1. Germline lookup yields CDR1 DFQATT and CDR2 SNEGSKA (reference sequence). The junction had 2 bases not matched to a gene; V was cut back by 0 bases and J by 1 base. This CDR3 is built from 15 residues. The CDR3 protein is CSARDRQGSNQPQHF. The DNA of the CDR3 is TGCAGTGCTAGAGATCGACAGGGGAGCAATCAGCCCCAGCATTTT.

This clonotype appeared many times. The chain links TRBV28 to TRBJ2-1; tentatively, D is TRBD2 (6 bases). V gave up 2 bases and J gave up 12 bases, with 23 bases separating them. There are 16 residues in the CDR3. In germline, CDR1 is MDHEN, CDR2 SYDVKM. The CDR3: CASSLTGSKLNEGQFF. The CDR3 coding sequence is TGTGCCAGCAGTTTAACCGGGAGTAAGCTCAATGAGGGGCAGTTCTTC.

This clonotype was found many times. The V gene is TRBV20-1, the J gene TRBJ1-1, with D maybe TRBD1 (5 bases). The V end was cut by 5 bases, the J end by 8 bases, with 12 bases between. This CDR3 comprises 11 residues. CDR1 DFQATT and CDR2 SNEGSKA come from the germline V gene (reference sequence). As DNA, the CDR3 is TGCAGTGCTTCCGACAGACCCGAAGCTTTCTTT. Translation gives CSASDRPEAFF.

The V call is TRBV27, the J call TRBJ2-5, with a tentative D call TRBD2 (5 bases). V lost 7 bases to trimming and J lost 1 base, with 13 bases between them. Germline V lookup: CDR1 MNHEY, CDR2 SMNVEV (reference sequence). The CDR3 sequence is 14 residues long. CDR3 in DNA: TGTGCCAGCAATTCCGGGGTTATCCAAGAGACCCAGTACTTC. Translation gives CASNSGVIQETQYF.

The CDR3 DNA follows: TGTGCCAGCAAGCCAGGGACCGGGGCCAACGTCCTGACTTTC. Translated, it gives CASKPGTGANVLTF. The chain is built from TRBV28 and TRBJ2-6, with D perhaps assigned TRBD1 or TRBD2 (5 bases each). This CDR3 is built from 14 residues. Between the trimmed V and J ends, which lost 7 bases and 4 bases, there was a span of 11 bases. Germline lookup yields CDR1 MDHEN and CDR2 SYDVKM.

This clonotype turned up a few times. This may be a read error, as it is one base from a much larger clone. The V gene is TRBV6-2 or TRBV6-3, the J gene TRBJ2-7; D is undetermined. The CDR3 runs 11 residues. The germline CDR1 and CDR2 sequences are MNHEY and SVGEGT. CDR3 nucleotides: TGTGCCAGCAGTTCCCAGTACGGGCAGTACTTC. Translating gives CASSSQYGQYF.

The sample holds many counts of this clonotype. The V call is TRBV6-1, the J call TRBJ2-7; 9 bases align to TRBD1. CDR1 MNHNS and CDR2 SASEGT come from the germline V gene. Unmatched junction bases numbered 7, after V lost 5 bases and J lost 5 bases. The CDR3 contains 14 residues. CDR3 in amino acids: CASSLGTGRHEQYF. The CDR3 DNA reads as TGTGCCAGCAGTTTAGGGACAGGGAGGCACGAGCAGTACTTC.

V and J are TRBV20-1 and TRBJ2-1, with 11 bases that match TRBD2. Germline-derived CDR1 and CDR2 are DFQATT and SNEGSKA (reference sequence). The CDR3 is 17 residues long. Unmatched junction bases numbered 17, after V lost 3 bases and J lost 10 bases. CDR3 protein: CSASGALSGRAFDEQFF. CDR3 DNA sequence: TGCAGTGCTAGTGGGGCCCTTAGCGGGAGGGCCTTCGACGAGCAGTTCTTC.

The rearrangement joins TRBV19 to TRBJ1-5; D is perhaps TRBD1 (6 bases). V lost 7 bases and J 2 bases, leaving 18 bases between the germline ends. Germline CDR1 is LNHDA and CDR2 is SQIVND (reference sequence). This CDR3 contains 16 residues. CDR3 nucleotide sequence: TGTGCCAGTACCAGGACAGCCCACCAGGGCAATCAGCCCCAGCATTTT. It yields the protein CASTRTAHQGNQPQHF. Full variable domain (rest looked up from reference TRBV19 and TRBJ1-5): DGGITQSPKYLFRKEGQNVTLSCEQNLNHDAMYWYRQDPGQGLRLIYYSQIVNDFQKGDIAEGYSVSREKKESFPLTVTSAQKNPTAFYLCASTRTAHQGNQPQHFGDGTRLSIL.

This clonotype was detected a few times. This chain links TRBV6-1 with TRBJ2-7; 8 bases are shared with TRBD2. V gave up 6 bases and J gave up 6 bases; unmatched junction bases: 4. CDR1 MNHNS and CDR2 SASEGT come from the germline V gene. CDR3 length equals 12 residues. In DNA, the CDR3 is TGTGCCAGCAGCTGGACTAGCAGCGAGCAGTACTTC. It yields the protein CASSWTSSEQYF.

Concerning this clonotype: One base away lies a much larger clone, so this may be a sequencing read error. The chain links TRBV20-1 to TRBJ2-1, with 8 bases identical to TRBD2. Trimming at V came to 5 bases and at J to 11 bases, leaving 8 bases not matched to a gene. The CDR3 extends over 12 amino acids. Germline assignment: CDR1 DFQATT and CDR2 SNEGSKA (reference sequence). DNA for the CDR3: TGCAGTGCTGGGACTAGGCATAATAAGCAGTTCTTC. Encoded protein: CSAGTRHNKQFF.

The V call is TRBV29-1, the J call TRBJ2-7; 7 bases map to TRBD1. The CDR3 is made up of 13 amino acids. CDR1 and CDR2 from the germline V gene are SQVTM and ANQGSEA. Trimming removed 2 bases from V and 3 bases from J; junction bases left unmatched: 4. CDR3 protein: CSVEHRGGYEQYF. CDR3 coding DNA: TGCAGCGTTGAACACAGGGGTGGCTACGAGCAGTACTTC.

This clonotype was seen ten or more times. CDR3 bases: TGTGCCACAGGATGGGGGGCCGGGGAGCTGTTTTTT. Protein sequence: CATGWGAGELFF. The genes are TRBV27 and TRBJ2-2, with D possibly matching TRBD2 (6 bases). Germline loops: CDR1 MNHEY, CDR2 SMNVEV (reference sequence). Trimming left V 10 bases short and J 6 bases short, with 12 bases between. The CDR3 has 12 residues.

This clonotype was seen more than once but under ten times. V and J are TRBV7-3 and TRBJ2-1, with a weak D call TRBD1 (6 bases). The CDR3 totals 13 residues. Trimming took 4 bases from V and 8 from J, leaving 12 bases between them. The germline V gene encodes CDR1 SGHTA and CDR2 FQGTGA. The CDR3, as DNA: TGTGCCAGCAGCTACTTTGAGGGGGATGAGCAGTTCTTC. Its protein is CASSYFEGDEQFF.

This clonotype was counted only a few times. This sequence joins TRBV28 and TRBJ2-5; 7 nucleotides agree with TRBD2. V lost 5 bases to trimming and J lost 3 bases; unmatched junction nucleotides: 12. The germline CDR1 and CDR2 sequences are MDHEN and SYDVKM. The CDR3 consists of 16 residues. This chain's CDR3 is CASSPFFGGGEETQYF. DNA for the CDR3: TGTGCCAGCAGTCCCTTCTTTGGGGGAGGGGAAGAGACCCAGTACTTC.